The 16 T cell receptor beta chains given below trace back to one sample, sequenced in a study of cytomegalovirus exposure and HLA in healthy donors. The PCR made use of 60 Vbeta and 13 Jbeta primers. Clones were sequenced by immunoSEQ multiplex PCR, and TCRdb holds only the in-frame ones, with some missing. The repertoire holds approximately 98,000 clones, with around 75% as singletons. The sequencing sample was made of PBMCs. These TCRs come from a man younger than 35 in good health and CMV-seropositive.

The chain links TRBV28 to TRBJ2-2, with 7 bases identical to TRBD1. This CDR3 region has 14 residues. The V gene end was trimmed by 5 bases and the J gene end by 6 bases; junction bases not matched to a gene: 6. The germline gives CDR1 MDHEN, CDR2 SYDVKM. The CDR3 DNA sequence: TGTGCCAGCAGTGCCAGACAGGGACCCGGGGAGCTGTTTTTT. Protein sequence: CASSARQGPGELFF.

V gene TRBV19 combines with J gene TRBJ1-1; D might be TRBD1 (5 bases). V lost 1 base, J lost 4 bases, and 16 bases lay in between. Germline CDR1 and CDR2: LNHDA and SQIVND (reference sequence). This CDR3 comprises 16 residues. The CDR3 loop reads CASSIGVGQGLTEAFF. CDR3 sequence (DNA): TGTGCCAGTAGTATAGGCGTCGGACAAGGCCTCACTGAAGCTTTCTTT.

The J gene is TRBJ1-2, the V gene TRBV27; 11 bases are shared with TRBD1. The germline V gene has CDR1 MNHEY and CDR2 SMNVEV (reference sequence). This CDR3 has 16 amino acids. J lost 2 bases, V lost 2 bases, and 4 bases had no gene match. The CDR3 here is CASSLRGQGDNYGYTF. For the CDR3, the DNA is TGTGCCAGCAGTTTAAGGGGACAGGGGGACAACTATGGCTACACCTTC.

The chain couples TRBV6-1 to TRBJ2-5; D is uncertain. The CDR3 contains 16 residues. Trimming left V 2 bases short and J 5 bases short, with 18 bases between. Germline V gives CDR1 MNHNS, CDR2 SASEGT. The CDR3 sequence is CASSEWWIRLGETQYF. The CDR3 region has the DNA TGTGCCAGCAGTGAATGGTGGATCCGCCTCGGGGAGACCCAGTACTTC.

This clone was observed a few times. V is TRBV19 and J is TRBJ1-3, with D uncertain. Germline loops: CDR1 LNHDA, CDR2 SQIVND (reference sequence). Trimming shortened V by 5 bases and J by 0 bases, and 11 bases separated the two germline ends. The CDR3 spans 15 residues. CDR3 amino acids: CASSATTDSGNTIYF. DNA of the CDR3: TGTGCCAGTAGTGCAACGACTGACTCTGGAAACACCATATATTTT.

A single count supports this clone. The chain carries TRBV27 and TRBJ2-2, with 8 bases matching TRBD1. The CDR3 is 15 residues long. Germline V gene data show CDR1 as MNHEY and CDR2 as SMNVEV (reference sequence). V dropped 2 bases and J dropped 3; count of bases not matched to a gene: 2. CDR3 in DNA: TGTGCCAGCAGTTTAGGACAGGGCCACACCGGGGAGCTGTTTTTT. The encoded protein is CASSLGQGHTGELFF.

The chain recombines TRBV5-1 with TRBJ2-5, with unresolved D. The ends were cut back, 5 bases at V and 5 bases at J, with 10 bases in the middle. Germline CDR1 and CDR2: SGHRS and YFSETQ. This CDR3 has 12 amino acids. CDR3 coding DNA: TGCGCCAGCAGTTCGTCGCGGGAGACCCAGTACTTC. Its translation: CASSSSRETQYF.

The rearrangement joins TRBV5-6 to TRBJ2-5; D uncertain. Germline V gene sequence: CDR1 SGHDT, CDR2 YYEEEE. Trimming took off 2 bases at V and 0 bases at J, with 5 bases between the two ends. The CDR3 sequence is 13 residues long. This chain's CDR3 is CASSFQYQETQYF. DNA of the CDR3: TGTGCCAGCAGCTTCCAGTACCAAGAGACCCAGTACTTC.

This clone was picked up one time. The rearrangement links TRBV2 to TRBJ2-7; D gene ambiguous. CDR1 is SNHLY and CDR2 is FYNNEI in the germline V gene. The CDR3 contains 13 residues. The V and J ends lost 2 bases and 0 bases respectively, with 5 bases between them. The CDR3: CASSERVSYEQYF. The CDR3 DNA reads as TGTGCCAGCAGTGAACGGGTCTCCTACGAGCAGTACTTC.

The V call is TRBV29-1, the J call TRBJ1-4; 7 positions match TRBD1. CDR1 is SQVTM and CDR2 is ANQGSEA in the germline V gene. The CDR3 sequence is 14 residues long. V was clipped by 6 bases and J by 14 bases; unmatched bases: 18. CDR3 coding DNA: TGCAGCGTCCAACAAAGAGGAACCGGGACAGAGCTGTTTTTT. It is translated as CSVQQRGTGTELFF.

V gene TRBV27 combines with J gene TRBJ2-1, with D possibly matching TRBD1 (5 bases). The CDR3 is 16 amino acids. V lost 5 bases to trimming and J lost 0 bases, with 14 bases between them. Germline CDR1 and CDR2: MNHEY and SMNVEV (reference sequence). The CDR3 DNA is TGTGCCAGCAGTGCATTATCAGGGTACTCCTACAATGAGCAGTTCTTC. It encodes CASSALSGYSYNEQFF.

V usage is TRBV4-2 and J usage is TRBJ1-1; 11 positions agree with TRBD1. Germline V gene lookup returns CDR1 LGHNA and CDR2 YNFKEQ. The length of the CDR3 is 15 residues. V lost 5 bases, J lost 4 bases, and 6 bases stayed unmatched. The CDR3 reads CASSFRTGGGTEAFF. Written as DNA, the CDR3 is TGTGCCAGCAGCTTCCGGACAGGGGGCGGCACTGAAGCTTTCTTT.

This sequence joins TRBV4-1 and TRBJ1-5; D possibly corresponds to TRBD1 (5 bases). There are 15 residues in the CDR3. Germline loops: CDR1 MGHRA, CDR2 YSYEKL. V lost 3 bases and J 6 bases, leaving 15 bases between the germline ends. The CDR3 loop is CASSQDTGSGQPQHF. The DNA of the CDR3 is TGCGCCAGCAGCCAGGATACAGGTTCCGGTCAGCCCCAGCATTTT.

V and J are TRBV19 and TRBJ1-5, with D possibly TRBD1 on 6 matching bases. The V gene's germline CDR1 is LNHDA and CDR2 SQIVND (reference sequence). The CDR3 totals 17 residues. The germline V and J ends were trimmed by 5 bases and 2 bases, with 19 bases remaining between them. CDR3 DNA: TGTGCCAGTAGTCAACAGGGACACACCAGCGGCAATCAGCCCCAGCATTTT. Protein product: CASSQQGHTSGNQPQHF.

This clone was detected a few times. Distinct nucleotide sequences in the sample also encode this CDR3. The chain couples TRBV6-6 to TRBJ2-7; 11 nucleotides line up with TRBD1. Germline V gene sequence: CDR1 MNHNY, CDR2 SVGAGI (reference sequence). The CDR3 is 13 residues long. V lost 5 bases and J lost 4; bases outside the gene matches: 1. The CDR3 DNA reads TGTGCCAGCAGTGGGACAGGGGGTTACGAGCAGTACTTC. This codes for CASSGTGGYEQYF.

This clone has just a few counts. The rearrangement uses TRBV5-1 and TRBJ2-1; tentative D call: TRBD1 (6 bases). Germline values: CDR1 SGHRS, CDR2 YFSETQ. V lost 4 bases and J lost 6, with 11 bases in between. This CDR3 is 13 amino acids long. The CDR3 reads CASSNTGSNEQFF. Here the CDR3 DNA reads TGCGCCAGCAGCAACACAGGGTCCAATGAGCAGTTCTTC.